This record looks at one T cell receptor (beta chain) sequence and its context. Other nucleotide sequences in the sample specify the same CDR3. The CDR3 runs 14 residues. Trimming removed 2 bases from V and 0 bases from J, with 9 bases in between. CDR1 is SGHNT, CDR2 YYREEE, per germline (reference sequence). The record originates from a study of shared clonotypes between healthy human individuals. TCRdb's copy holds only in-frame clones and misses some; the assay was immunoSEQ multiplex PCR. The data contain 1,400,000 or so clones, 98% of them singletons. Sequencing used naive CD4+ T cells sorted from blood. Subset meaning: CD45RA+ positively selected. This clonotype was sampled from a man aged 30 to 39 in good health. The V gene is TRBV5-4, the J gene TRBJ2-7; D is undetermined. CDR3 in DNA: TGTGCCAGCAGCTTACCGGGTAGCTCCTACGAGCAGTACTTC. It is translated as CASSLPGSSYEQYF.